This T cell receptor beta chain was sequenced during a study of vaccination and CD4 T cells after COVID-19. Turning to the study itself: Six males and four females constituted the convalescent cohort, two of whom were Hispanic. SARS-CoV-2, HCoV-NL63, HCoV-OC43 and HCoV-229E supplied the overlapping spike peptides used to stimulate cells. Post-COVID draws came a median roughly 97 days after diagnosis (range 35 to 161).

Researchers used the Oncomine TCR Beta short-read assay to sequence DNA from cultured CD4+ T cells. TCRdb redid the calling of the PCR reads with MiXCR, one entry per CDR3 protein. The table has more than 13,000 distinct CDR3 sequences, more than 20% seen once. By proportion, this clonotype is medium-sized. What it binds is unknown. Germline V gene sequence: CDR1 SGHAT, CDR2 FQNNGV. This CDR3 has 14 amino acids. The V and J ends lost 0 bases and 1 base respectively, with 4 bases between them. Specified treatment: approximately nine-day PBMC culture with coronavirus spike peptide pools or control peptides (ViraFEST assay).

The sequence derives from a human donor with COVID-19. J is TRBJ1-5 and V is TRBV11-2; D not certain. Sample: cultured CD4+ T cells from blood. CDR3 nucleotide sequence: TGTGCCAGCAGCTTAGATAGAAGCAATCAGCCCCAGCATTTT. Translating gives CASSLDRSNQPQHF.